Reported below is one T cell receptor beta chain. This clone was counted at least ten times. It lacks a known antigen. Nothing much larger sits one base from this clone, and base qualities are not available. None of the patients had been given any treatment before thyroid surgery. Patient clinical samples collected from about 2011 to 2018 were retrospectively analysed using T-cell receptor beta sequencing. From its cysteine to its phenylalanine, the CDR3 spans 15 amino acids. Just CDR3 DNA is preserved here, 45 bases in frame from base 1. The germline V gene gives CDR1 as MNHNS and CDR2 as SASEGT. Trimming leaves V shorter by 6 bases and J shorter by 3 bases, with the junction holding 7 bases beyond the gene matches. The data stem from a study of metastatic and nonmetastatic thyroid tumors (dated by TCRdb to the early 2020s). A note on the overall study: Repertoires were compared across peripheral blood and tumor or nodule tissue samples from malignant and benign thyroid patients.

Summary of the overall study and its limitations: TCR beta diversity was reported as significantly higher in malignant tumors than in benign nodules, in both blood and tumor samples.

Receptors were amplified or captured by PCR. Sequencing was performed on an Illumina HiSeq 4000. High-throughput sequencing was used to profile the TCR beta-chain CDR3 region of each patient. The published analysis was carried out like this. CDR3 differences across clinicopathological groups were used to build a classifier for discriminating distant-metastatic papillary thyroid cancer patients. The Shannon index was used to measure repertoire diversity, and the Morisita-Horn index was used to measure how similar tumor and blood repertoires were. In TCRdb, the public reads were trimmed at Q25 with fastp and aligned with MiXCR, with productive beta chains retained. The authors' filters were not applied to this entry. This sample comprises roughly 71,000 clones, more than 15% of them detected only once. Roughly 12% of the sample is held by the ten biggest clonotypes.

The receptor chain draws on TRBV6-1 and TRBJ2-7, and TRBD1 matches 11 of the central bases. Sequenced: blood. This clonotype was sampled from a female donor with papillary thyroid cancer or a benign thyroid nodule (not recorded which). Some clones in this sample may be carry-over from other donors' samples. The nucleotide sequence is given as TGTGCCAGCAGCCGGGGGGGACAGGGGGTCTACGAGCAGTACTTC. This encodes CASSRGGQGVYEQYF.